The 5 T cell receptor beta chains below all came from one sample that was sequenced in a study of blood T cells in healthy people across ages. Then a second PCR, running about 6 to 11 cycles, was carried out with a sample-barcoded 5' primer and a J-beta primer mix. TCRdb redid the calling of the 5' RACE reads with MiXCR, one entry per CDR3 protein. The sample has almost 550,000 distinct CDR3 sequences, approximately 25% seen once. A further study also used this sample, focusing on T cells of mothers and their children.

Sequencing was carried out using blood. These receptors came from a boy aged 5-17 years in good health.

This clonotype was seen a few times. This CDR3 reads CASQGLAGGSSYNEQFF. In DNA form, the CDR3 reads TGTGCCAGCCAGGGACTAGCGGGAGGGAGCTCCTACAATGAGCAGTTCTTC. The chain combines TRBV6-1 with TRBJ2-1, with 16 bases aligning to TRBD2. Germline V lookup: CDR1 MNHNS, CDR2 SASEGT. V shed 8 bases and J 0 bases; nucleotides not matched to a gene: 4. The CDR3 covers 17 residues.

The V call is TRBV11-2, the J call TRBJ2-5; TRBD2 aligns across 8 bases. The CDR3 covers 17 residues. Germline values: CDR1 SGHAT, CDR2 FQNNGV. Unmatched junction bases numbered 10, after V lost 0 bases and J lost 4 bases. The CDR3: CASSLEPVGAGVETQYF. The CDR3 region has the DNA TGTGCCAGCAGCTTAGAGCCGGTGGGAGCGGGAGTAGAGACCCAGTACTTC.

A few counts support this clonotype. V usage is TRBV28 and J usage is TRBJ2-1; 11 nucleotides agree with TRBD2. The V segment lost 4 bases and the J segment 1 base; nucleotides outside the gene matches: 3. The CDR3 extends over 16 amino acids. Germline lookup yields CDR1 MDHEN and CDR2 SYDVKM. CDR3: CASSSTSGRSYNEQFF. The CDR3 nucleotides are TGTGCCAGCAGTTCAACTAGCGGGAGATCCTACAATGAGCAGTTCTTC.

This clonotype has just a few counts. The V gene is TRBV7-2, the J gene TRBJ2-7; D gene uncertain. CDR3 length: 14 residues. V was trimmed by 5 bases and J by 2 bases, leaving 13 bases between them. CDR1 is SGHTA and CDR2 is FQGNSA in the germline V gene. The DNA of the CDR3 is TGTGCCAGCAGCCCGGGTCCTCAAGCCTACGAGCAGTACTTC. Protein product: CASSPGPQAYEQYF. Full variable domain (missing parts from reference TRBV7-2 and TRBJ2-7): GAGVSQSPSNKVTEKGKDVELRCDPISGHTALYWYRQSLGQGLEFLIYFQGNSAPDKSGLPSDRFSAERTGGSVSTLTIQRTQQEDSAVYLCASSPGPQAYEQYFGPGTRLTVT.

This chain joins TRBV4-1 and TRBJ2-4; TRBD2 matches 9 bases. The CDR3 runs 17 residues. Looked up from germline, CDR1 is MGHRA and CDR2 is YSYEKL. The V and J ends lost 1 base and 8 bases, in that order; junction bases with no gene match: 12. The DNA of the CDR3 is TGCGCCAGCAGCCAAGGTCTAGCGGGACGCCCTGGGGACATTCAGTACTTC. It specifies CASSQGLAGRPGDIQYF.